Sequencing of this T cell receptor beta chain was carried out in a study of blood T cell repertoires in COVID-19. Whole-study context: From the United States, Italy and Spain came samples of acute and convalescent COVID-19. Sample material is recorded as cDNA or gDNA derived from T cells, B-cell-depleted T cells, or PBMCs.

Source study methods: Amplification of reference gene primers provided the estimated nucleated cell counts. Repertoires were generated with immunoSEQ multiplex PCR, while TCRdb's copy carries only in-frame clones and drops some. The DNA gave D and trimming, while V, J and clone size come from that table. The sample holds about 170,000 clones, 65% to 85% seen once. Germline V lookup: CDR1 MRHNA, CDR2 SNTAGT. This CDR3 region has 17 residues. V trimming: 2 bases; J trimming: 0 bases; junction bases outside the gene matches: 7. Material for sequencing was peripheral blood. This receptor was obtained from a woman between 65 and 79 years old who had recovered from COVID-19. The chain links TRBV6-4 to TRBJ2-1, with 7 bases identical to TRBD1. CDR3 in DNA: TGTGCCAGCAGTGACCGCTGGGGGACAGCCTCCTACAATGAGCAGTTCTTC. As protein: CASSDRWGTASYNEQFF.